One and the same sample provided the 21 T cell receptor beta chains below, sequenced in a study of tumor-infiltrating lymphocytes in primary liver carcinoma. Researchers generated TCR beta cDNA from approximately 450 ng of total RNA, relying on a constant-region primer. Slightly modified ARM-PCR with three nested multiplex PCR rounds yielded TCR beta libraries. For roughly 10 cycles apiece, the opening two PCR rounds ran with TRBV1-TRBV30 forward primers and a C-beta reverse primer. Each CDR3 protein gets one entry after TCRdb re-called the multiplex PCR reads with MiXCR. The repertoire holds roughly 330,000 distinct CDR3 sequences, with 65% as singletons. The blood RNA (from unsorted whole blood) was obtained, and germline DNA was also extracted. Sequences were obtained from peripheral blood. Every receptor here comes from a man aged 35 to 55 with primary liver carcinoma and hepatitis B virus infection.

Points on this clonotype: One end of the junction fails to match germline, which may point to a read error. CDR3: CTSSLDSSGANALTF. The DNA of the CDR3 is TGTACCAGCAGCCTGGACAGCTCTGGGGCCAACGCCCTGACTTTC. J is TRBJ2-6 and V is TRBV11-2, with D possibly matching TRBD1 (6 bases). CDR1 and CDR2 (germline): SGHAT, FQNNGV. The CDR3 is 15 amino acids.

Notes on this clonotype: This could be a read error, since a much larger clone is one nucleotide away. Lacking the conserved final phenylalanine or tryptophan, this CDR3 likely reflects a read error. The chain couples TRBV6-1 to TRBJ2-2; D uncertain. This CDR3 has 14 residues. Germline loops: CDR1 MNHNS, CDR2 SASEGT. Trimming took 3 bases from V and 1 from J, leaving 6 bases between them. The CDR3 region is CASSEAWNTGELFS. CDR3 DNA: TGTGCCAGCAGTGAGGCATGGAACACCGGGGAGCTGTTTTCT.

Points on this clonotype: One base away lies a much larger clone, so this may be a sequencing read error. J is TRBJ2-3 and V is TRBV12-3 or TRBV12-4; D ambiguous. The V and J ends lost 0 bases and 3 bases respectively, with 13 bases between them. This CDR3 contains 16 residues. CDR3 coding DNA: TGTGCCAGCAGTTTAGCCCCGCGAGTGGGTACAGATACGCAGTATTTT. Residues: CASSLAPRVGTDTQYF.

As to this clonotype: At one end, the junction sequence differs from germline, possibly due to a read error. The rearrangement joins TRBV6-5 to TRBJ1-1; perhaps TRBD1 as D (5 bases). Germline values: CDR1 MNHEY, CDR2 SVGAGI. CDR3 size: 14 residues. As DNA, the CDR3 is TGTACCAGGAGATCCGGGACGCTGAACATTGAAGCTTTCTTT. Its protein product is CTRRSGTLNIEAFF.

The J gene is TRBJ2-4, the V gene TRBV4-1; a weak D match, TRBD2 (5 bases). The CDR3 sequence is 20 residues long. The germline V gene encodes CDR1 MGHRA and CDR2 YSYEKL. V was cut by 4 bases and J by 0 bases, with 25 bases left in between. The CDR3 DNA follows: TGCGCCAGCAGCCCTACCCCCGGGAAAGAGAGTGTTCTAGCCAAAAACATTCAGTACTTC. Translation gives CASSPTPGKESVLAKNIQYF.

This chain connects TRBV6-6 to TRBJ1-6, with a tentative D call TRBD1 (5 bases). Germline loops: CDR1 MNHNY, CDR2 SVGAGI (reference sequence). Trimming removed 11 bases from V and 7 bases from J, with 18 bases in between. CDR3 length equals 14 residues. The CDR3 DNA reads TGTGCCGACAGTCAAGGACGGGAAAATTCACCCCTCCACTTT. Amino acid sequence: CADSQGRENSPLHF.

To note about this clonotype: Given a much more abundant clone one base away, this may be a read error. The chain joins TRBV10-3 to TRBJ2-3; TRBD2 matches 8 bases. Germline V gene lookup returns CDR1 ENHRY and CDR2 SYGVKD. This CDR3 comprises 14 residues. The CDR3 DNA reads TGTGCCATCACTGAGTCGGGGGGGGCAGATACGCAGTATTTT. Translation gives CAITESGGADTQYF.

Note on this clonotype: Germline is not matched at one junction end, which may reflect a read error. The CDR3 spells CASSFRTSGRRNEQFF. The CDR3 DNA is TGTGCCAGCAGCTTTCGGACTAGCGGGAGGAGGAATGAACAGTTCTTC. The rearrangement joins TRBV5-6 to TRBJ2-1; 14 positions match TRBD2. Per germline, CDR1 SGHDT and CDR2 YYEEEE. CDR3 size: 16 residues.

This clonotype was recorded at least ten times. The chain couples TRBV4-3 to TRBJ2-3, with D perhaps TRBD1 or TRBD2 (6 bases each). V lost 0 bases, J lost 4 bases, and 17 bases lay in between. The CDR3 loop spans 17 amino acids. Germline CDR1 LGHNA, CDR2 YSLEER. CDR3 nucleotide sequence: TGCGCCAGCAGCCAAGATCTGGGGGCGGGATGGCCAGATACGCAGTATTTT. This translates into CASSQDLGAGWPDTQYF.

On this clonotype: It may be a read error: a sequence one base away is much more abundant. The chain carries TRBV6-2 or TRBV6-3 and TRBJ2-7, with unresolved D. Per the germline V gene, CDR1 is MNHEY and CDR2 is SVGEGT. The CDR3 totals 17 residues. Trimming cost V 6 bases and J 1 base, with 22 bases left between them. The CDR3: CASSPILDAGGSYEQYF. CDR3 DNA: TGTGCCAGCAGCCCGATCCTTGATGCTGGCGGTTCCTACGAGCAGTACTTC.

There are a few counts of this clonotype. The junction departs from the called germline gene at one end, perhaps through a read error. V gene TRBV11-2 combines with J gene TRBJ2-1; perhaps TRBD1 as D (5 bases). CDR3 length equals 12 residues. CDR1 is SGHAT and CDR2 is FQNNGV in the germline V gene. CDR3 in DNA: TGTGCCAGCAACTACAGGAGTGGTGAGCAGTTATTC. Its protein product is CASNYRSGEQLF. Looking up the rest from reference TRBV11-2 and TRBJ2-1 gives the full variable domain: EAGVAQSPRYKIIEKRQSVAFWCNPISGHATLYWYQQILGQGPKLLIQFQNNGVVDDSQLPKDRFSAERLKGVDSTLKIQPAKLEDSAVYLCASNYRSGEQLFGPGTRLTVL.

This chain joins TRBV30 and TRBJ2-3, with TRBD2 matching 7 bases. This CDR3 comprises 14 residues. With V trimmed by 3 bases and J by 0 bases, 3 bases remained unmatched. Germline assignment: CDR1 GTSNPN and CDR2 SVGIG (reference sequence). This CDR3 reads CAWRIAGSTDTQYF. The CDR3 DNA is TGTGCCTGGAGGATAGCGGGTAGCACAGATACGCAGTATTTT.

This rearrangement joins TRBV14 to TRBJ2-1; 14 positions agree with TRBD2. Germline V gene lookup returns CDR1 SGHDN and CDR2 FVKESK. V lost 4 bases to trimming and J lost 11 bases; unmatched junction nucleotides: 7. CDR3 length equals 15 residues. CDR3 in DNA: TGTGCCAGCAGCCCGAGACTAGCGGGAGGGAGGCAGCAGTTCTTC. This gives the protein CASSPRLAGGRQQFF.

Turning to this clonotype: A read error may explain this, as a much larger clone is one base away. This CDR3 fails to terminate in the conserved phenylalanine or tryptophan, so it likely reflects a read error. The chain combines TRBV10-3 with TRBJ2-2; a weak D match, TRBD1 (6 bases). With 2 bases removed from V and 4 bases from J, the gap between germline ends came to 17 bases. This CDR3 region has 17 residues. CDR1 is ENHRY and CDR2 is SYGVKD in the germline V gene. The CDR3 DNA sequence: TGTGCCATCAGTGAGGGGGCAACAGGGTCGGGCACCGGGGAGCTGTTTCTT. The encoded protein is CAISEGATGSGTGELFL.

The rearrangement links TRBV28 to TRBJ2-5, with TRBD2 as a possible D gene (6 bases). V was trimmed by 2 bases and J by 5 bases, leaving 21 bases between them. CDR3 length equals 17 residues. The germline V gene encodes CDR1 MDHEN and CDR2 SYDVKM. Written as DNA, the CDR3 is TGTGCCAGCAGTTTAGCGGCTAGCGTGAGGAAGGGGGAGACCCAGTACTTC. This translates into CASSLAASVRKGETQYF.

As to this clonotype: This may be a read error, as it is one base from a much larger clone. The chain joins TRBV4-3 to TRBJ2-7; 12 nucleotides align to TRBD1. The CDR3 runs to 16 residues. Germline values: CDR1 LGHNA, CDR2 YSLEER. Here the CDR3 reads CASCQGGDRGLSEQYF. DNA of the CDR3: TGCGCCAGCTGCCAAGGGGGGGACAGGGGGCTAAGTGAGCAGTACTTC.

This clonotype was counted a single time. V is TRBV11-2 and J is TRBJ2-1; 11 nucleotides line up with TRBD2. From germline, CDR1 is SGHAT and CDR2 FQNNGV. J lost 13 bases, V lost 2 bases, and 22 bases had no gene match. This CDR3 contains 19 residues. CDR3 DNA: TGTGCCAGCAGCTTATTGGGGACATGGATAGCGGGAGGGCGTGGGGAACAGTTCTTC. It yields the protein CASSLLGTWIAGGRGEQFF.

This clonotype was observed a handful of times. The gene calls are TRBV6-2 or TRBV6-3 and TRBJ2-5; no definite D call. Germline lookup yields CDR1 MNHEY and CDR2 SVGEGT. This CDR3 has 12 amino acids. The V and J ends lost 4 bases and 5 bases respectively, with 8 bases between them. The CDR3 DNA is TGTGCCAGCAGTTCAAACGGGGAGACCCAGTACTTC. Protein: CASSSNGETQYF.

To note about this clonotype: The CDR3 carries no conserved terminal phenylalanine or tryptophan, so it likely arises from a read error. This sequence joins TRBV6-6 and TRBJ1-2; no definite D call. Germline values: CDR1 MNHNY, CDR2 SVGAGI (reference sequence). The CDR3 is 14 amino acids. Trimming took 2 bases from V and 8 from J, leaving 15 bases between them. The CDR3 is CASSYPQGEGGYTY. Written as DNA, the CDR3 is TGTGCCAGCAGTTACCCACAAGGAGAGGGAGGCTACACCTAC.

As for this clonotype: One end of the junction is discordant with germline, which a read error may explain. The chain has TRBV30 and TRBJ1-2; 7 positions match TRBD1. The CDR3 contains 14 residues. CDR1 GTSNPN and CDR2 SVGIG come from the germline V gene (reference sequence). The CDR3 reads CAWIDRGRNYDYTF. The CDR3 DNA sequence: TGTGCCTGGATCGATAGGGGGCGGAACTATGACTACACCTTC.

As concerns this clonotype: One junction end does not reproduce the germline sequence, and a read error may be involved. The chain is built from TRBV11-2 and TRBJ2-5; D might be TRBD1 (6 bases). This CDR3 is built from 13 residues. In germline, CDR1 is SGHAT, CDR2 FQNNGV. The CDR3 nucleotides read TGTACCAGCAGCACAGGACAGCAAGAGACCCAGTACTTC. This translates into CTSSTGQQETQYF. Based on the CDR3 plus reference TRBV11-2 and TRBJ2-5, the full variable domain is EAGVAQSPRYKIIEKRQSVAFWCNPISGHATLYWYQQILGQGPKLLIQFQNNGVVDDSQLPKDRFSAERLKGVDSTLKIQPAKLEDSAVYLCTSSTGQQETQYFGPGTRLLVL.